The source of this T cell receptor (beta chain) is a study of molecular identifiers for immune sequencing clone quantification. Germline assignment: CDR1 LGHNA and CDR2 YSLEER. CDR3 size: 15 residues. Concerning this clonotype: What it recognizes is unknown. One base away lies a much larger clone, so this may be a sequencing read error.

Broader study findings: Effector cells kept over 99% of their molecules in clones above 20 RNA copies, while naive cells kept under 1% there.

A single record per CDR3 protein comes from TCRdb applying MiXCR to the PCR reads. Of approximately 630,000 distinct CDR3 sequences listed, 25% are singletons. Based on a CD8+CD4-CCR7+CD45RA+ profile, naive CD8 T cells were sorted. The chain combines TRBV4-3 with TRBJ2-3; D gene ambiguous. Sequencing was done on a sample of naive CD8+ T cells from blood, with Jurkat cell RNA spiked in. Stated subset: FACS-sorted CD8+CD4-CCR7+CD45RA+ naive T cells. The receptor's source is a human donor in good health. Some libraries in this study had Jurkat cell RNA spiked in. Written as DNA, the CDR3 is TGCGCCGGCAGCCAAGATCTTACAGACACAGATACGCAGTATTTT. Its translation is CAGSQDLTDTDTQYF.